A single sample is the source of the 23 T cell receptor beta chains below, sequenced in a study of blood T cell repertoires in COVID-19 (dated by TCRdb to the early 2020s). Receptors were amplified or captured by the immunoSEQ multiplex PCR assay. TCRdb took over this immuneACCESS table, retaining in-frame rearrangements with V and J assigned. Such tables are incomplete; in checked studies, under half of the missing clones stem from an unresolved V gene, and the remainder is unexplained. For this sample the table gives 320,000 or so clones, of which around 90% were detected only once. Together, the top ten hold approximately 5% of the sample. Sequences were obtained from PBMCs or T cells enriched from blood (not recorded which). These receptors were collected from a man aged 60-69 years who had recovered from COVID-19.

J is TRBJ1-5 and V is TRBV6-1; D gene uncertain. Looked up from germline, CDR1 is MNHNS and CDR2 is SASEGT. The length of the CDR3 is 13 residues. The V and J ends lost 2 bases and 5 bases respectively, with 7 bases between them. DNA for the CDR3: TGTGCCAGCAGTGAAATACTTGATCAGCCCCAGCATTTT. It is translated as CASSEILDQPQHF.

The V call is TRBV7-2, the J call TRBJ2-7, with D perhaps matching TRBD2 (6 bases). The V end lost 3 bases, the J end lost 6 bases, and 18 bases lay between the germline ends. Germline V gene sequence: CDR1 SGHTA, CDR2 FQGNSA. The length of the CDR3 is 15 residues. The CDR3 DNA is TGTGCCAGCAGCTTTACCGGGACGGGGGTATCCGAGCAGTACTTC. It translates to CASSFTGTGVSEQYF.

The chain is built from TRBV7-8 and TRBJ1-2, with TRBD1 as a possible D gene (6 bases). Trimming removed 4 bases at V and 2 bases at J, with 8 bases between. The CDR3 runs to 13 residues. CDR1 is SGHVS and CDR2 is FQNEAQ in the germline V gene. CDR3 in DNA: TGTGCCAGCAGCTACAGGGAAAACTATGGCTACACCTTC. This gives the protein CASSYRENYGYTF.

This clone has just one count. A read error may produce the germline difference seen at one junction end. The chain joins TRBV7-7 to TRBJ2-1; D call uncertain. The CDR3 consists of 13 residues. Per the germline V gene, CDR1 is SSHAT and CDR2 is FNYEAQ (reference sequence). The CDR3 region has the DNA TGTGCTAGCAGCTTGGGCCCCAGCAATGAGCAGTTCTTC. Protein sequence: CASSLGPSNEQFF.

The chain couples TRBV24-1 to TRBJ2-7; 11 nucleotides align to TRBD2. Germline V lookup: CDR1 KGHDR, CDR2 SFDVKD. J gave up 3 bases and V 3 bases, and 3 bases lay outside the gene matches. This CDR3 is 15 amino acids long. CDR3: CATSDPGTSGYEQYF. In nucleotides, the CDR3 is TGTGCCACCAGTGATCCCGGGACTAGCGGCTACGAGCAGTACTTC.

This chain uses TRBV6-2 or TRBV6-3 with TRBJ2-2, with 11 bases matching TRBD1. This CDR3 is 15 amino acids long. The germline V gene has CDR1 MNHEY and CDR2 SVGEGT. The trim removed 5 bases at V and 4 bases at J, leaving 3 bases unmatched. CDR3 residues: CASSKGTGGTGELFF. CDR3 DNA: TGTGCCAGCAGTAAGGGGACAGGGGGCACCGGGGAGCTGTTTTTT.

This chain joins TRBV7-2 and TRBJ2-3, with 12 bases aligning to TRBD1. The CDR3 sequence is 15 residues long. J lost 6 bases, V lost 6 bases, and 7 bases had no gene match. Germline assignment: CDR1 SGHTA and CDR2 FQGNSA. In DNA, the CDR3 is TGTGCCAGCAGGACCCCGGGGACAGGGGGCGATACGCAGTATTTT. Translating gives CASRTPGTGGDTQYF.

J is TRBJ1-2 and V is TRBV12-3 or TRBV12-4; no clear D. CDR3 length equals 13 residues. With 11 bases removed from V and 4 bases from J, the gap between germline ends came to 17 bases. The CDR3 spells CAGSQGAGYGYTF. For the CDR3, the DNA is TGTGCCGGTAGTCAAGGCGCGGGCTATGGCTACACCTTC.

This clone was counted between two and nine times. V and J are TRBV19 and TRBJ2-7; 8 bases fit TRBD1. The CDR3 is made up of 14 amino acids. Per germline, CDR1 LNHDA and CDR2 SQIVND (reference sequence). J lost 5 bases, V lost 4 bases, and 7 bases had no gene match. CDR3 sequence reads: CASSSGQGENEQYF. The CDR3 DNA reads as TGTGCCAGTAGTAGTGGACAGGGAGAGAACGAGCAGTACTTC.

The chain couples TRBV19 to TRBJ1-1, with TRBD1 identical over 8 bases. This CDR3 is 14 amino acids long. Germline loops: CDR1 LNHDA, CDR2 SQIVND (reference sequence). After removal of 3 bases from V and 9 bases from J, the junction contained 9 bases not matched to a gene. The CDR3 sequence: CASSIGGQASQAFF. The CDR3 DNA reads TGTGCCAGTAGTATCGGGGGACAGGCATCCCAAGCTTTCTTT.

The V and J genes are TRBV6-6 and TRBJ2-1; D call uncertain. Trimming took off 0 bases at V and 6 bases at J, with 12 bases between the two ends. CDR3 length equals 15 residues. Germline CDR1 MNHNY, CDR2 SVGAGI (reference sequence). This chain's CDR3 is CASSYSSAEFNEQFF. The CDR3 DNA reads as TGTGCCAGCAGTTACTCGAGCGCAGAATTCAATGAGCAGTTCTTC.

The rearrangement uses TRBV7-2 and TRBJ1-1, with 8 positions matching TRBD1. CDR1 is SGHTA and CDR2 is FQGNSA in the germline V gene. The V and J ends lost 2 bases and 2 bases, in that order; junction bases with no gene match: 1. The CDR3 loop spans 14 amino acids. CDR3 sequence (DNA): TGTGCCAGCAGCTTACAGGGGGCAAACACTGAAGCTTTCTTT. It encodes CASSLQGANTEAFF.

The V call is TRBV21-1, the J call TRBJ2-1; TRBD2 is the table's D call and was not checked against the DNA. TRBV21-1 is described as a pseudogene. This CDR3 comprises 20 residues. The CDR3 DNA reads as TGTGCCAGCAGCAAAGAGGGCCCTAGCGGGAGGGCCATGGGACTGAATGAGCAGTTCTTC. Translating it yields CASSKEGPSGRAMGLNEQFF.

The V call is TRBV7-6, the J call TRBJ2-3; 10 nucleotides match TRBD2. The germline CDR1 and CDR2 sequences are SGHVS and FNYEAQ. The CDR3 has 17 residues. Unmatched junction bases numbered 10, after V lost 3 bases and J lost 4 bases. In nucleotides, the CDR3 is TGTGCCAGCAGCTTCCTAGCGGGAGTACTGTCAGCAGATACGCAGTATTTT. Protein sequence: CASSFLAGVLSADTQYF.

The chain combines TRBV29-1 with TRBJ1-1; 9 positions agree with TRBD1. From germline, CDR1 is SQVTM and CDR2 ANQGSEA. The CDR3 extends over 13 amino acids. V was pared by 4 bases and J by 5 bases, with 5 bases of the junction left unmatched. Written as DNA, the CDR3 is TGCAGCGTTGCGACAGGGGGAGAGACTGAAGCTTTCTTT. It yields the protein CSVATGGETEAFF.

This chain joins TRBV6-5 and TRBJ2-1; the D gene is possibly TRBD2 (6 bases). V was trimmed by 3 bases and J by 4 bases, leaving 13 bases between them. There are 15 residues in the CDR3. The V gene's germline CDR1 is MNHEY and CDR2 SVGAGI. CDR3 loop: CASSYWPGTYNEQFF. The DNA of the CDR3 is TGTGCCAGCAGTTATTGGCCAGGGACTTACAATGAGCAGTTCTTC.

The genes are TRBV4-3 and TRBJ1-5; perhaps TRBD1 as D (6 bases). The CDR3 sequence is 15 residues long. From germline, CDR1 is LGHNA and CDR2 YSLEER. V lost 0 bases and J 5 bases, leaving 11 bases between the germline ends. DNA of the CDR3: TGCGCCAGCAGCCAAGATCAGGCAGGGGATCAGCCCCAGCATTTT. This sequence encodes CASSQDQAGDQPQHF.

V is TRBV5-5 and J is TRBJ2-7; D is perhaps TRBD1 (5 bases). This CDR3 has 14 amino acids. Germline CDR1 SGHKS, CDR2 YYEKEE (reference sequence). Trimming took 4 bases from V and 0 from J, leaving 11 bases between them. In nucleotides, the CDR3 is TGTGCCAGCAGCGCCACAGGTGTCTCCTACGAGCAGTACTTC. Translating it yields CASSATGVSYEQYF.

V and J are TRBV5-1 and TRBJ2-1; D possibly corresponds to TRBD1 (6 bases). Germline V gives CDR1 SGHRS, CDR2 YFSETQ. V dropped 3 bases and J dropped 3 bases, with 7 bases sitting between them. The CDR3 is made up of 13 amino acids. CDR3 nucleotide sequence: TGCGCCAGCAGCTGGGGACACTACAATGAGCAGTTCTTC. This sequence encodes CASSWGHYNEQFF.

The J gene is TRBJ1-5, the V gene TRBV3-1 (or the pseudogene TRBV3-2); a possible D gene is TRBD1 (5 bases). CDR1 and CDR2 (germline): LGHDT, YNNKEL (reference sequence). The CDR3 is 17 residues long. V was cut by 4 bases and J by 6 bases, with 22 bases left in between. CDR3 bases: TGTGCCAGCAGCCTATCCCCAGCCGCAGGGTTGGGTCAGCCCCAGCATTTT. Translation gives CASSLSPAAGLGQPQHF.

This clone occurred a few times. The chain employs TRBV11-2 and TRBJ2-3; D not certain. Germline V gene data show CDR1 as SGHAT and CDR2 as FQNNGV. Trimming shortened V by 3 bases and J by 4 bases, and 5 bases separated the two germline ends. The CDR3 loop spans 12 amino acids. The CDR3 DNA reads TGTGCCAGCAGCTTTATGTCAGATACGCAGTATTTT. Translation: CASSFMSDTQYF.

In DNA form, the CDR3 reads TGTGCCACCAGCAGCGGTGGACTAGCGGGAAGCCTGGGGTATTTT. This encodes CATSSGGLAGSLGYF. V gene TRBV15 combines with J gene TRBJ2-3, with 12 nucleotides matching TRBD2. V was pared by 3 bases and J by 14 bases, with 12 bases of the junction left unmatched. The CDR3 has 15 residues. Germline V gene data show CDR1 as LNHNV and CDR2 as YYDKDF (reference sequence).

The rearrangement joins TRBV5-6 to TRBJ2-5; perhaps TRBD2 as D (7 bases). CDR3 length equals 15 residues. V was shortened by 1 base and J by 3 bases, with 13 bases between the two germline ends. Looked up from germline, CDR1 is SGHDT and CDR2 is YYEEEE. The CDR3 sequence is CASSLSLGGEETQYF. The CDR3 DNA reads as TGTGCCAGCAGCTTGAGTTTAGGGGGGGAAGAGACCCAGTACTTC. Together with reference TRBV5-6 and TRBJ2-5, the CDR3 gives the full variable domain: DAGVTQSPTHLIKTRGQQVTLRCSPKSGHDTVSWYQQALGQGPQFIFQYYEEEERQRGNFPDRFSGHQFPNYSSELNVNALLLGDSALYLCASSLSLGGEETQYFGPGTRLLVL.